These T cell receptor beta chains were read from a single sample in a study of blood T cell repertoires in COVID-19. The assay was immunoSEQ multiplex PCR, and TCRdb's table has in-frame clones only and misses some. The repertoire holds roughly 49,000 clones, with about 88% as singletons. Source material: peripheral blood. These receptor sequences come from a man aged 55-75 years with active COVID-19. Each CDR3 is given with its conserved first and last residue. Fields, in order: D gene, V gene, clone size, J gene, CDR3 protein, CDR3 DNA. D genes are given only for firm matches. Not every row has a clone size; where given, it reads once, few, many or a size class.

d_call: .
v_call: TRBV21-1
clone_size: .
j_call: TRBJ2-7
cdr3_aa: CASSSVGQGNYEQYF
cdr3_nt: .

d_call: .
v_call: TRBV7-2
clone_size: .
j_call: TRBJ2-7
cdr3_aa: CASSPTVGGYEQYF
cdr3_nt: TGTGCCAGCAGCCCCACTGTCGGCGGCTACGAGCAGTACTTC

d_call: .
v_call: TRBV4-3
clone_size: .
j_call: TRBJ1-4
cdr3_aa: CASSQDTRVGEKLFF
cdr3_nt: TGCGCCAGCAGCCAAGATACCAGGGTAGGAGAAAAACTGTTTTTT

d_call: .
v_call: TRBV7-2
clone_size: .
j_call: TRBJ1-1
cdr3_aa: CASSLAPEQGTEAFF
cdr3_nt: TGTGCCAGCAGCTTAGCGCCGGAACAGGGCACTGAAGCTTTCTTT

d_call: .
v_call: TRBV7-2
clone_size: .
j_call: TRBJ1-1
cdr3_aa: CASSFRGGRTEAFF
cdr3_nt: TGTGCCAGCAGCTTTCGGGGGGGGAGGACTGAAGCTTTCTTT

d_call: TRBD2
v_call: TRBV7-8
clone_size: once
j_call: TRBJ2-3
cdr3_aa: CASSLGRGAPPDTQYF
cdr3_nt: TGTGCCAGCAGCTTAGGGCGGGGGGCGCCGCCAGATACGCAGTATTTT

d_call: .
v_call: TRBV9
clone_size: .
j_call: TRBJ1-3
cdr3_aa: CASSVGQVSGGNTIYF
cdr3_nt: TGTGCCAGCAGCGTAGGTCAGGTCTCGGGAGGAAACACCATATATTTT

d_call: TRBD1
v_call: TRBV2
clone_size: medium-sized
j_call: TRBJ2-7
cdr3_aa: CASSGVTSADRGTYEQYF
cdr3_nt: TGTGCCAGCAGCGGCGTAACTTCGGCGGACAGGGGAACCTACGAGCAGTACTTC

d_call: .
v_call: TRBV10-3
clone_size: .
j_call: TRBJ2-5
cdr3_aa: CAISGTAQETQYF
cdr3_nt: TGTGCCATCAGTGGGACAGCACAAGAGACCCAGTACTTC

d_call: .
v_call: TRBV5-4
clone_size: .
j_call: TRBJ2-7
cdr3_aa: CASSLGGSEYEQYF
cdr3_nt: TGTGCCAGCAGCTTGGGCGGGTCGGAGTACGAGCAGTACTTC

d_call: TRBD1
v_call: TRBV28
clone_size: .
j_call: TRBJ2-2
cdr3_aa: CASSTTGGPGELFF
cdr3_nt: TGTGCCAGCAGTACCACAGGGGGGCCCGGGGAGCTGTTTTTT

d_call: TRBD1
v_call: TRBV7-9
clone_size: .
j_call: TRBJ1-5
cdr3_aa: CASSRWTGQGNQPQHF
cdr3_nt: TGTGCCAGCAGCCGTTGGACAGGGCAAGGCAATCAGCCCCAGCATTTT

d_call: TRBD2
v_call: TRBV9
clone_size: .
j_call: TRBJ2-1
cdr3_aa: CASSVLAGSRGEQFF
cdr3_nt: TGTGCCAGCAGCGTACTAGCGGGGTCCCGGGGTGAGCAGTTCTTC

d_call: .
v_call: TRBV18
clone_size: .
j_call: TRBJ2-1
cdr3_aa: CAQALSAYNEQFF
cdr3_nt: TGTGCCCAAGCTTTAAGCGCCTACAATGAGCAGTTCTTC

d_call: TRBD1
v_call: TRBV9
clone_size: .
j_call: TRBJ1-4
cdr3_aa: CASSPRTGGEANEKLFF
cdr3_nt: TGTGCCAGCAGCCCACGGACAGGGGGCGAGGCTAATGAAAAACTGTTTTTT

d_call: .
v_call: TRBV7-2
clone_size: .
j_call: TRBJ2-7
cdr3_aa: CASSLAVDSSYEQYF
cdr3_nt: TGTGCCAGCAGCTTAGCAGTAGATAGCTCCTACGAGCAGTACTTC

d_call: .
v_call: TRBV7-2
clone_size: .
j_call: TRBJ2-7
cdr3_aa: CASSLDSVKTYEQYF
cdr3_nt: TGTGCCAGCAGCTTAGATTCGGTTAAAACCTACGAGCAGTACTTC

d_call: TRBD2
v_call: TRBV11-2
clone_size: .
j_call: TRBJ2-1
cdr3_aa: CASSGRGKSGRKTYNEQFF
cdr3_nt: TGTGCCAGCAGCGGACGAGGGAAAAGCGGGAGGAAAACCTACAATGAGCAGTTCTTC

d_call: TRBD2
v_call: TRBV15
clone_size: .
j_call: TRBJ2-1
cdr3_aa: CATSRKREAGGNEQFF
cdr3_nt: TGTGCCACCAGCAGAAAGCGGGAGGCGGGGGGTAATGAGCAGTTCTTC

d_call: .
v_call: TRBV7-8
clone_size: few
j_call: TRBJ1-6
cdr3_aa: CASSSEILSSPLHF
cdr3_nt: TGTGCCAGCAGCTCTGAAATATTGAGTTCACCCCTCCACTTT

d_call: .
v_call: TRBV9
clone_size: .
j_call: TRBJ2-1
cdr3_aa: CASSVDSGFAYNEQFF
cdr3_nt: TGTGCCAGCAGCGTAGACTCCGGGTTCGCGTACAATGAGCAGTTCTTC

d_call: .
v_call: TRBV20-1
clone_size: .
j_call: TRBJ2-7
cdr3_aa: CSATLAYEQYF
cdr3_nt: TGCAGTGCTACCCTAGCCTACGAGCAGTACTTC

d_call: .
v_call: TRBV18
clone_size: .
j_call: TRBJ1-1
cdr3_aa: CASSPGSGHTEAFF
cdr3_nt: TGTGCCAGCTCACCGGGAAGCGGGCACACTGAAGCTTTCTTT

d_call: TRBD2
v_call: TRBV18
clone_size: .
j_call: TRBJ2-7
cdr3_aa: CASSRTSGGTYEQYF
cdr3_nt: TGTGCCAGCTCACGGACTAGCGGGGGAACCTACGAGCAGTACTTC

d_call: TRBD2
v_call: TRBV11-3
clone_size: .
j_call: TRBJ2-5
cdr3_aa: CARAGREQETQYF
cdr3_nt: TGTGCCAGGGCAGGGAGGGAGCAAGAGACCCAGTACTTC

d_call: .
v_call: TRBV20-1
clone_size: .
j_call: TRBJ2-7
cdr3_aa: CSARLIYEQYF
cdr3_nt: TGCAGTGCTAGACTAATCTACGAGCAGTACTTC

d_call: TRBD1
v_call: TRBV6-6
clone_size: .
j_call: TRBJ2-1
cdr3_aa: CATQWDREGNEQFF
cdr3_nt: TGTGCCACCCAGTGGGACAGGGAAGGCAATGAGCAGTTCTTC

d_call: .
v_call: TRBV2
clone_size: .
j_call: TRBJ2-3
cdr3_aa: CANKEGDRAQYF
cdr3_nt: TGTGCCAACAAAGAGGGGGACCGCGCGCAGTATTTT

d_call: .
v_call: TRBV18
clone_size: few
j_call: TRBJ1-1
cdr3_aa: CASSQQANTEAFF
cdr3_nt: TGTGCCAGCTCACAACAGGCTAACACTGAAGCTTTCTTT

d_call: .
v_call: TRBV25-1
clone_size: few
j_call: TRBJ1-6
cdr3_aa: CASSPGHNNSPLHF
cdr3_nt: TGTGCCAGCAGTCCGGGACACAATAATTCACCCCTCCACTTT

d_call: TRBD2
v_call: TRBV18
clone_size: .
j_call: TRBJ2-3
cdr3_aa: CASSRTSGSTDTQYF
cdr3_nt: TGTGCCAGCTCACGGACTAGCGGGAGCACAGATACGCAGTATTTT

d_call: TRBD1
v_call: TRBV24-1
clone_size: .
j_call: TRBJ2-7
cdr3_aa: CATGQGAYEQYF
cdr3_nt: TGTGCCACCGGGCAGGGGGCCTACGAGCAGTACTTC

d_call: TRBD2
v_call: TRBV2
clone_size: .
j_call: TRBJ2-2
cdr3_aa: CASSRLAGGIGELFF
cdr3_nt: TGTGCCAGCAGTCGACTAGCGGGAGGGATCGGGGAGCTGTTTTTT

d_call: TRBD2
v_call: TRBV28
clone_size: .
j_call: TRBJ2-5
cdr3_aa: CASIGQRSGRRRETQYF
cdr3_nt: TGTGCCAGCATTGGTCAGAGAAGCGGGAGACGAAGGGAGACCCAGTACTTC

d_call: TRBD1
v_call: TRBV28
clone_size: .
j_call: TRBJ2-3
cdr3_aa: CVSSGQGVGDTQYF
cdr3_nt: TGTGTCAGCAGTGGACAGGGAGTAGGAGATACGCAGTATTTT

d_call: TRBD2
v_call: TRBV5-4
clone_size: .
j_call: TRBJ2-7
cdr3_aa: CASSLTGLAGRSYEQYF
cdr3_nt: TGTGCCAGCAGCTTAACGGGACTAGCGGGTCGCTCCTACGAGCAGTACTTC

d_call: TRBD2
v_call: TRBV24-1
clone_size: .
j_call: TRBJ2-2
cdr3_aa: CATSDFPFGGVTGELFF
cdr3_nt: TGTGCCACCAGTGATTTTCCGTTCGGGGGGGTCACCGGGGAGCTGTTTTTT

d_call: .
v_call: TRBV27
clone_size: .
j_call: TRBJ2-7
cdr3_aa: CASSLHQGTYEQYF
cdr3_nt: TGTGCCAGCAGTTTACATCAGGGGACCTACGAGCAGTACTTC

d_call: TRBD2
v_call: TRBV6-2/TRBV6-3
clone_size: .
j_call: TRBJ2-3
cdr3_aa: CASSYSKAGEIDTQYF
cdr3_nt: TGTGCCAGCAGTTACTCTAAAGCGGGAGAAATAGATACGCAGTATTTT

d_call: TRBD2
v_call: TRBV7-9
clone_size: .
j_call: TRBJ2-1
cdr3_aa: CASSLGEGSEQFF
cdr3_nt: TGTGCCAGCAGCTTAGGGGAGGGATCGGAGCAGTTCTTC

d_call: .
v_call: TRBV4-3
clone_size: .
j_call: TRBJ2-1
cdr3_aa: CASSQDFRDNEQFF
cdr3_nt: TGCGCCAGCAGCCAAGATTTCCGGGACAATGAGCAGTTCTTC

d_call: TRBD1
v_call: TRBV7-9
clone_size: medium-sized
j_call: TRBJ1-2
cdr3_aa: CASNLGDRASHGYTF
cdr3_nt: TGTGCCAGCAACCTCGGAGACAGGGCGTCCCATGGCTACACCTTC

d_call: .
v_call: TRBV7-2
clone_size: .
j_call: TRBJ1-1
cdr3_aa: CASSTWGGAGAFF
cdr3_nt: TGTGCCAGCAGCACGTGGGGTGGGGCAGGGGCTTTCTTT

d_call: TRBD1
v_call: TRBV6-5
clone_size: .
j_call: TRBJ2-7
cdr3_aa: CASSSRTGSYEQYF
cdr3_nt: TGTGCCAGCAGTTCAAGGACAGGATCCTACGAGCAGTACTTC

d_call: .
v_call: TRBV3-1/TRBV3-2
clone_size: .
j_call: TRBJ1-4
cdr3_aa: CASRGSGDEKLFF
cdr3_nt: TGTGCCAGTAGGGGGTCTGGGGATGAAAAACTGTTTTTT

d_call: .
v_call: TRBV18
clone_size: once
j_call: TRBJ1-2
cdr3_aa: CASSPAVEYGYTF
cdr3_nt: TGTGCCAGCTCACCCGCAGTGGAGTATGGCTACACCTTC

d_call: .
v_call: TRBV20-1
clone_size: .
j_call: TRBJ1-2
cdr3_aa: CSASSVPDGGHYGYTF
cdr3_nt: TGCAGTGCTAGTTCTGTGCCAGACGGAGGGCACTATGGCTACACCTTC

d_call: .
v_call: TRBV28
clone_size: .
j_call: TRBJ2-5
cdr3_aa: CASSSRETQYF
cdr3_nt: TGTGCCAGCAGTTCTCGGGAGACCCAGTACTTC

d_call: .
v_call: TRBV27
clone_size: .
j_call: TRBJ2-6
cdr3_aa: CASSRQGIGANVLTF
cdr3_nt: TGTGCCAGCAGTCGTCAGGGTATTGGGGCCAACGTCCTGACTTTC

d_call: TRBD2
v_call: TRBV7-2
clone_size: .
j_call: TRBJ2-7
cdr3_aa: CASSLGTSGSYEQYF
cdr3_nt: TGTGCCAGCAGCTTAGGCACTAGCGGGAGTTACGAGCAGTACTTC

d_call: .
v_call: TRBV6-2/TRBV6-3
clone_size: .
j_call: TRBJ2-7
cdr3_aa: CASSQLGAGTEQYF
cdr3_nt: TGTGCCAGCAGTCAACTAGGGGCGGGAACCGAGCAGTACTTC

d_call: .
v_call: TRBV6-5
clone_size: .
j_call: TRBJ1-4
cdr3_aa: CASSPGVEKLFF
cdr3_nt: TGTGCCAGCAGCCCCGGGGTTGAAAAACTGTTTTTT

d_call: .
v_call: TRBV11-2
clone_size: .
j_call: TRBJ2-5
cdr3_aa: CASSSPVWVSQVETQYF
cdr3_nt: TGTGCCAGCAGCTCCCCTGTGTGGGTCTCTCAGGTCGAGACCCAGTACTTC